This entry is about one TCR beta chain. Its antigen remains unidentified. Base qualities are not recorded, but no much larger clone differs from it by a single base. Read against the paper, the sample's time point label means: baseline before first vaccination. Samples from vaccinated people were obtained from the UK trials COV001 and COV002, which included a single-blind randomized controlled phase 2/3 trial of AZD1222 (ChAdOx1 nCoV-19) in healthy adults. For TCRbeta chain sequencing, PBMC samples were collected from trial participants at day 0 and at day 28 after the second dose. This entry comes from a study of T cell responses to AZD1222 COVID-19 vaccine (dated by TCRdb to the early 2020s). A note on the overall study: Because spike-specific TCR depth and breadth did not differ between the two schedules, AZD1222 recipients who got a second dose at roughly 4 weeks were pooled with those who got a second dose at roughly 12 weeks. A total of around 240 trial participants underwent TCR sequencing, of whom 207 received two doses of AZD1222 and roughly 25 received two doses of the MenACWY control vaccine. Trial participants were enrolled into age subgroups of 18-55, 56-69 and 70-plus years, which contained approximately 150, 28 and 58 TCR-sequenced participants, respectively. The full study reports these points: Nearly half of unique spike-specific TCRs reportedly recognized epitopes outside regions mutated in the B.1.351 and B.1.1.7 variants. After two AZD1222 doses, spike-specific TCR breadth and depth were significantly higher than at day 0 and than in MenACWY recipients. Participants were mostly white British, with more females than males. The authors suggested clonal diversity may have been underestimated. Conclusions about previously exposed vaccinees are limited, since just six AZD1222 recipients were seropositive for SARS-CoV-2 at baseline. The whole spike protein was spanned by vaccine-associated CD4 TCRs, and dominant responses were seen in regions 160-218 and 743-854. The 56-69-year group was small, and its depth increase did not reach significance, likely because of low power. Because no day 14 peak-response samples were available, the repertoires could be characterized only after the peak T cell response.

CDR1 and CDR2 were assigned from the germline V gene as SNHLY and FYNNEI. Reading from cysteine to phenylalanine, the CDR3 counts 14 amino acids. The entry retains the CDR3 DNA only, 42 bases that are in frame from base 1. Trimmed from V: 7 bases; trimmed from J: 8 bases; junction bases lacking a gene match: 11. The CDR3 regions of human TCRbeta chains were analyzed by immunosequencing. The study's processing was this. TCRs in the repertoires were matched against a reference library of SARS-CoV-2-specific TCRs that had been generated with the MIRA antigen-specificity platform. Breadth was defined as the fraction of unique TCRs that were SARS-CoV-2-associated, and depth was defined as the fraction of total T cells that were SARS-CoV-2-associated. Using the MIRA data, each spike-specific TCR was mapped to the spike region that the TCR reacts to and placed in a CD4 or CD8 class. Log10-transformed breadth and depth values were compared by one-way ANOVA with Sidak's multiple comparisons tests. In its TCRdb copy, this immuneACCESS table keeps in-frame sequences only and misses some clones. Where compared with another copy, unresolved V genes explain less than half of these, and the others have no known cause. That table supplies the V and J calls and clone size; D and trimming were determined from the DNA. For this sample the table gives 170,000 or so clones, of which more than 85% were detected only once. About 0.9% of the sample is taken by the ten largest.

Recombination joined TRBV2 with TRBJ1-2; the central 9 bases match TRBD1. The sample here was peripheral blood, taken on day 0 of AZD1222 vaccination. The clonotype comes from an adult in good health. The nucleotides read TGTGCCAGCACTCTACAGGGGGCACAATCAGGCTACACCTTC. Translated, it reads CASTLQGAQSGYTF.